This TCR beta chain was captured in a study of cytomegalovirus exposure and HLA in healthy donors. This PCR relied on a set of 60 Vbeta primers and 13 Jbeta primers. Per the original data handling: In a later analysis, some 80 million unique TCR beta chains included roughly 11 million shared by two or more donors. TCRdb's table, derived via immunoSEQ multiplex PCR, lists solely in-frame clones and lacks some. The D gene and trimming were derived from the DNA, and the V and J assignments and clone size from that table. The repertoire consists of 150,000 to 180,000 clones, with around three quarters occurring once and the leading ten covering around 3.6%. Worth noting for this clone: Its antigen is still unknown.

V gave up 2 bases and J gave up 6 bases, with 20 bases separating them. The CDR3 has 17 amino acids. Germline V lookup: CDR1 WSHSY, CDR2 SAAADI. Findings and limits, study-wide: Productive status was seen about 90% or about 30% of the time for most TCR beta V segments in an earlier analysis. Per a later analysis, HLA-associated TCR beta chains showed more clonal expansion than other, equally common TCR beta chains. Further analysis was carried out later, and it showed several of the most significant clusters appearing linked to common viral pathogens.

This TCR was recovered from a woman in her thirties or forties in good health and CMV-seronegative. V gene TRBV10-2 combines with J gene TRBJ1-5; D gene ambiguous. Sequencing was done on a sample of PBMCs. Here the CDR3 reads CASSENPGSPSSQPQHF. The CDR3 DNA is TGCGCCAGCAGTGAGAACCCTGGGAGCCCATCCAGTCAGCCCCAGCATTTT.